These 14 T cell receptor beta chains share one sample of origin, sequenced in a study of cytomegalovirus exposure and HLA in healthy donors. PCR primers comprised 60 Vbeta and 13 Jbeta primers. The method was immunoSEQ multiplex PCR; TCRdb's version includes in-frame clones alone and lacks a portion of them. The top ten hold approximately 1.5% of the sample, which has about 200,000 clones, around 79% seen once. The sequencing sample was made of PBMCs. These receptors were obtained from a girl between 10 and 17 years old in good health and CMV-seropositive.

The chain recombines TRBV10-3 with TRBJ1-6; 11 nucleotides match TRBD1. Germline trimming cut 4 bases from V and 10 bases from J; bases unmatched to any gene: 15. The CDR3 has 18 amino acids. Germline CDR1 is ENHRY and CDR2 is SYGVKD. CDR3 DNA sequence: TGTGCCATCAGTGCTTCCGCTTCCCGGGACAGGGGGAACTCACCCCTCCACTTT. Translated: CAISASASRDRGNSPLHF.

This chain uses TRBV4-3 with TRBJ2-7; D is unresolved. V shed 4 bases and J shed 0 bases, with 10 bases lying between them. This CDR3 has 14 residues. Germline V gene data show CDR1 as LGHNA and CDR2 as YSLEER. CDR3 residues: CASSPEPSSYEQYF. The CDR3 coding sequence is TGCGCCAGCAGCCCTGAGCCTAGCTCCTACGAGCAGTACTTC.

V and J are TRBV2 and TRBJ2-1, with D possibly matching TRBD1 (5 bases). This CDR3 contains 14 residues. Trimming cost V 6 bases and J 2 bases, with 11 bases left between them. CDR1 and CDR2 (germline): SNHLY, FYNNEI. For the CDR3, the DNA is TGTGCCAGCAGAGCTGGACAAGCCTACAATGAGCAGTTCTTC. It translates to CASRAGQAYNEQFF.

J is TRBJ2-3 and V is TRBV30; D possibly corresponds to TRBD2 (7 bases). V was clipped by 0 bases and J by 3 bases, with 16 bases between them. The CDR3 loop spans 16 amino acids. From germline, CDR1 is GTSNPN and CDR2 SVGIG (reference sequence). The DNA for the CDR3 is TGTGCCTGGAGTGTAAACGGGGGGCGTAGGACAGATACGCAGTATTTT. It specifies CAWSVNGGRRTDTQYF.

The CDR3 DNA sequence: TGCGCCAGCAGCCTGACAGGGGGCCGAAGCTCTGGAAACACCATATATTTT. Translated: CASSLTGGRSSGNTIYF. V is TRBV4-1 and J is TRBJ1-3; TRBD1 agrees at 10 bases. The CDR3 is 17 residues long. J lost 0 bases, V lost 4 bases, and 6 bases had no gene match. Germline V CDR1 and CDR2: MGHRA, YSYEKL.

The V gene is TRBV5-1, the J gene TRBJ2-7; 7 nucleotides match TRBD2. This CDR3 region has 15 residues. CDR1 is SGHRS and CDR2 is YFSETQ in the germline V gene. V lost 2 bases and J lost 2; bases outside the gene matches: 7. CDR3 bases: TGCGCCAGCAGCTTTGAGGCGGGGGAAACCTACGAGCAGTACTTC. It translates to CASSFEAGETYEQYF.

V gene TRBV9 combines with J gene TRBJ1-3; D is possibly TRBD1 (5 bases). Trimming stripped 3 bases from V and 2 bases from J, with 18 bases between. There are 17 residues in the CDR3. The germline CDR1 and CDR2 sequences are SGDLS and YYNGEE. The CDR3 loop is CASSGWEGVGPGNTIYF. In DNA, the CDR3 is TGTGCCAGCAGCGGGTGGGAGGGTGTGGGGCCTGGAAACACCATATATTTT.

V usage is TRBV4-2 and J usage is TRBJ2-4; no clear D gene. The germline V gene has CDR1 LGHNA and CDR2 YNFKEQ. V shed 0 bases and J shed 8 bases, with 5 bases lying between them. The CDR3 covers 12 residues. The CDR3 region is CASSQERDIQYF. The CDR3 nucleotides are TGTGCCAGCAGCCAAGAACGCGACATTCAGTACTTC.

This chain links TRBV9 with TRBJ2-7; D is possibly TRBD1 (6 bases). Germline V gene sequence: CDR1 SGDLS, CDR2 YYNGEE. The CDR3 spans 15 residues. Trimming pared 0 bases from V and 0 bases from J, leaving 10 bases between. For the CDR3, the DNA is TGTGCCAGCAGCGTAGGCCACAGGGACTCCTACGAGCAGTACTTC. Its protein is CASSVGHRDSYEQYF.

The chain has TRBV2 and TRBJ1-2, with D possibly matching TRBD1 (5 bases). The CDR3 has 13 residues. V was trimmed by 6 bases and J by 3 bases, leaving 11 bases between them. CDR1 SNHLY and CDR2 FYNNEI come from the germline V gene. The CDR3, as DNA: TGTGCCAGCAGGGAGACAGTTTACTATGGCTACACCTTC. Amino acid sequence: CASRETVYYGYTF.

The chain joins TRBV5-4 to TRBJ2-7; the match to TRBD1 covers 7 bases. The CDR3 is made up of 15 amino acids. V lost 0 bases, J lost 3 bases, and 6 bases stayed unmatched. Germline V gives CDR1 SGHNT, CDR2 YYREEE (reference sequence). As DNA, the CDR3 is TGTGCCAGCAGCTTGGCGGGACAGAGTCGCTACGAGCAGTACTTC. As protein: CASSLAGQSRYEQYF.

The chain uses TRBV27 and TRBJ2-7, with a weak D call TRBD1 (5 bases). Per the germline V gene, CDR1 is MNHEY and CDR2 is SMNVEV (reference sequence). The V end lost 2 bases, the J end lost 1 base, and 15 bases lay between the germline ends. The CDR3 has 16 amino acids. In DNA form, the CDR3 reads TGTGCCAGCAGTTTAAGGGCAGGGTCGGCGTCCTACGAGCAGTACTTC. It is translated as CASSLRAGSASYEQYF.

In DNA form, the CDR3 reads TGTGCCAGCAGCATCGCAGGGACAGGGAACACTGAAGCTTTCTTT. Its protein product is CASSIAGTGNTEAFF. The V gene is TRBV9, the J gene TRBJ1-1, with 8 bases aligning to TRBD1. The CDR3 sequence is 15 residues long. V dropped 4 bases and J dropped 1; count of bases not matched to a gene: 6. Germline-derived CDR1 and CDR2 are SGDLS and YYNGEE.

The CDR3 spells CASRKGGGGHNEQFF. CDR3 DNA sequence: TGTGCCAGCAGGAAGGGCGGGGGCGGCCACAATGAGCAGTTCTTC. This rearrangement joins TRBV6-5 to TRBJ2-1, with D perhaps TRBD2 (7 bases). Trimming took off 6 bases at V and 5 bases at J, with 17 bases between the two ends. This CDR3 contains 15 residues. CDR1 is MNHEY and CDR2 is SVGAGI in the germline V gene.